This entry concerns a single T cell receptor (beta chain). The antigen is not known. Using its own MiXCR run on the RT-PCR reads, TCRdb lists one record per CDR3 protein. The sample carries 280,000 or so distinct CDR3 sequences, 21% recorded once. The data derive from a study of response to subunit inactivated influenza vaccine. Findings of the study overall: With each seasonal influenza vaccination, the authors suggested, few new T cells are recruited.

CDR1 and CDR2 (germline): DFQATT, SNEGSKA (reference sequence). The V gene end was trimmed by 6 bases and the J gene end by 8 bases; junction bases not matched to a gene: 10. The CDR3 is made up of 14 amino acids. The sample here was PBMCs from blood, taken about 20 months after vaccination. This receptor was obtained from a man aged 50-75 years who received an inactivated influenza vaccine. The genes are TRBV20-1 and TRBJ2-1, with 10 nucleotides matching TRBD2. The CDR3 is CSALTSGKAYEQFF. CDR3 nucleotide sequence: TGCAGTGCCCTTACTAGCGGGAAGGCTTATGAGCAGTTCTTC.